This entry lists 7 T cell receptor beta chains sequenced from one sample in a study of blood T cell repertoires in COVID-19. Clones were sequenced by immunoSEQ multiplex PCR, and TCRdb holds only the in-frame ones, with some missing. This sample carries about 59,000 clones, 80% to 85% of them seen once, and the ten largest clones take under 30%. What was sequenced was peripheral blood. These receptors all come from a woman at least 80 years old with active or convalescent COVID-19.

With respect to this clone: Germline is not matched at one junction end, which may reflect a read error. The CDR3 is CASNLTQTGVGYTF. CDR3 DNA: TGCGCCAGCAACTTGACCCAAACAGGGGTCGGCTACACCTTC. The chain combines TRBV5-1 with TRBJ1-2, with 7 bases lining up with TRBD1. Germline CDR1 SGHRS, CDR2 YFSETQ. CDR3 length: 14 amino acids.

V and J are TRBV24-1 and TRBJ2-3, with a tentative D call TRBD2 (6 bases). V shed 3 bases and J shed 5 bases, with 14 bases lying between them. Germline lookup yields CDR1 KGHDR and CDR2 SFDVKD. This CDR3 contains 15 residues. The CDR3 sequence is CATSDPGTRIDTQYF. The CDR3 nucleotides read TGTGCCACCAGTGATCCCGGGACTCGAATAGATACGCAGTATTTT.

The chain couples TRBV6-5 to TRBJ2-5; 7 bases agree with TRBD1. Germline lookup yields CDR1 MNHEY and CDR2 SVGAGI. The V and J ends lost 0 bases and 5 bases, in that order; junction bases with no gene match: 6. The CDR3 covers 15 residues. The CDR3 region has the DNA TGTGCCAGCAGTTACTCGAAAGGGGGCAGGGAGACCCAGTACTTC. This sequence encodes CASSYSKGGRETQYF.

The CDR3 DNA is TGCGCCAGCAGCTTGGACAGCTCTATCTCTGGAAACACCATATATTTT. It translates to CASSLDSSISGNTIYF. The chain combines TRBV5-1 with TRBJ1-3; no firm D call. V was pared by 0 bases and J by 0 bases, with 10 bases between. CDR3 length: 16 residues. Germline loops: CDR1 SGHRS, CDR2 YFSETQ. The full variable domain, its missing parts supplied by reference TRBV5-1 and TRBJ1-3, is KAGVTQTPRYLIKTRGQQVTLSCSPISGHRSVSWYQQTPGQGLQFLFEYFSETQRNKGNFPGRFSGRQFSNSRSEMNVSTLELGDSALYLCASSLDSSISGNTIYFGEGSWLTVV.

This clone has a single count. The rearrangement links TRBV28 to TRBJ1-1; a weak D match, TRBD1 (5 bases). Trimming pared 10 bases from V and 0 bases from J, leaving 12 bases between. CDR1 is MDHEN, CDR2 SYDVKM, per germline. The CDR3 is 13 residues long. The CDR3 DNA is TGTGCCACCCGACAGCTTATGAACACTGAAGCTTTCTTT. Its translation: CATRQLMNTEAFF.

The chain uses TRBV7-9 and TRBJ2-6; TRBD2 agrees at 9 bases. Unmatched junction bases numbered 10, after V lost 8 bases and J lost 2 bases. The CDR3 runs to 17 residues. The V gene's germline CDR1 is SEHNR and CDR2 FQNEAQ (reference sequence). The DNA of the CDR3 is TGTGCCAGCCCTCCCAGCGGGGGGAGACCTGGGGCCAACGTCCTGACTTTC. Its translation is CASPPSGGRPGANVLTF.

The chain couples TRBV6-1 to TRBJ1-2; D gene ambiguous. The germline V gene has CDR1 MNHNS and CDR2 SASEGT. The CDR3 runs to 16 residues. Trimming removed 0 bases at V and 4 bases at J, with 15 bases between. The CDR3 nucleotides read TGTGCCAGCAGTGAAGCCGTGTACGGGGTAGTCTATGGCTACACCTTC. Amino acid sequence: CASSEAVYGVVYGYTF.